What follows are 8 T cell receptor beta chains derived from one specimen sequenced in a study of blood T cell repertoires in COVID-19. Using immunoSEQ multiplex PCR, the repertoire was profiled, and TCRdb retains in-frame clones only, with some absent. This sample yields roughly 99,000 clones, of which about 91% are seen a single time; 6.8% belongs to the top ten. Sequencing was carried out using peripheral blood. The receptors stem from a man over 45 with active or convalescent COVID-19.

This clone was counted a few times. V gene TRBV7-2 combines with J gene TRBJ2-3; 16 bases line up with TRBD2. Germline V lookup: CDR1 SGHTA, CDR2 FQGNSA. This CDR3 is 17 amino acids long. Trimming at V came to 5 bases and at J to 4 bases, leaving 6 bases not matched to a gene. CDR3 sequence: CASSRGLAGGRADTQYF. CDR3 nucleotides: TGTGCCAGCAGCCGGGGACTAGCGGGAGGGAGAGCAGATACGCAGTATTTT. The whole variable domain, filled in from reference TRBV7-2 and TRBJ2-3, reads GAGVSQSPSNKVTEKGKDVELRCDPISGHTALYWYRQSLGQGLEFLIYFQGNSAPDKSGLPSDRFSAERTGGSVSTLTIQRTQQEDSAVYLCASSRGLAGGRADTQYFGPGTRLTVL.

This chain joins TRBV5-4 and TRBJ2-1, with TRBD2 identical over 13 bases. The V gene's germline CDR1 is SGHNT and CDR2 YYREEE (reference sequence). The CDR3 extends over 15 amino acids. J was trimmed by 8 bases and V by 3 bases; bases with no gene match: 5. As DNA, the CDR3 is TGTGCCAGCAGCTCGGCACTAGCGGGAGGGGATGAGCAGTTCTTC. Protein: CASSSALAGGDEQFF.

This clone was found once. This chain links TRBV6-5 with TRBJ2-7; 8 nucleotides align to TRBD1. There are 14 residues in the CDR3. Germline trimming cut 7 bases from V and 5 bases from J; bases unmatched to any gene: 10. Germline CDR1 MNHEY, CDR2 SVGAGI. The chain's CDR3 is CASTTETGDHEQYF. DNA for the CDR3: TGTGCCAGCACCACAGAGACAGGGGACCACGAGCAGTACTTC.

The CDR3 is CASSLGSIGQGYSYEQYF. Here the CDR3 DNA reads TGTGCCAGCAGCTTAGGATCCATCGGACAGGGTTACTCCTACGAGCAGTACTTC. The V call is TRBV7-6, the J call TRBJ2-7; TRBD1 aligns across 8 bases. CDR1 is SGHVS, CDR2 FNYEAQ, per germline. Germline trimming cut 1 base from V and 0 bases from J; bases unmatched to any gene: 11. This CDR3 is built from 18 residues. The variable domain in full, with the rest retrieved from reference TRBV7-6 and TRBJ2-7, is GAGVSQSPRYKVTKRGQDVALRCDPISGHVSLYWYRQALGQGPEFLTYFNYEAQQDKSGLPNDRFSAERPEGSISTLTIQRTEQRDSAMYRCASSLGSIGQGYSYEQYFGPGTRLTVT.

The chain uses TRBV3-1 (or the pseudogene TRBV3-2) and TRBJ1-2, with 11 bases identical to TRBD1. V lost 6 bases to trimming and J lost 7 bases; unmatched junction nucleotides: 4. CDR1 and CDR2 from the germline V gene are LGHDT and YNNKEL (reference sequence). The CDR3 is 13 residues long. The CDR3 coding sequence is TGTGCCAGCAGTTCCGGGACAGGGGGTGGCTACACCTTC. This codes for CASSSGTGGGYTF.

This clone has only a few counts. The chain carries TRBV24-1 and TRBJ1-2; a weak D match, TRBD1 (5 bases). V lost 7 bases, J lost 2 bases, and 13 bases lay in between. This CDR3 contains 14 residues. Germline V gene data show CDR1 as KGHDR and CDR2 as SFDVKD. Here the CDR3 reads CATSAVGLNYGYTF. In DNA form, the CDR3 reads TGTGCCACCAGCGCCGTGGGACTGAACTATGGCTACACCTTC.

This chain connects TRBV18 to TRBJ1-6, with TRBD1 matching 8 bases. From germline, CDR1 is KGHSH and CDR2 LQKENI. CDR3 length: 16 residues. V lost 0 bases and J lost 7; bases outside the gene matches: 5. CDR3 sequence (DNA): TGTGCCAGCTCACCACCCGCAGGGGGCGGGAATTCACCCCTCCACTTT. It yields the protein CASSPPAGGGNSPLHF.

The chain recombines TRBV19 with TRBJ2-2; possibly TRBD1 for D (5 bases). The CDR3 spans 15 residues. The germline V gene has CDR1 LNHDA and CDR2 SQIVND (reference sequence). V was cut by 8 bases and J by 1 base, with 14 bases left in between. The CDR3 DNA reads as TGTGCCAGTCGTTCGGCAGGGCGGAACACCGGGGAGCTGTTTTTT. Translation: CASRSAGRNTGELFF.